This TCR beta chain was sequenced in a study of T cells after yellow fever vaccination. V lost 4 bases and J 0 bases, leaving 6 bases between the germline ends. The germline gives CDR1 SQVTM, CDR2 ANQGSEA. This CDR3 is built from 12 residues. TCRdb re-called the 5' RACE reads through MiXCR, storing one row per CDR3 protein. The repertoire holds about 340,000 distinct CDR3 sequences, with about an eighth as singletons. This clonotype has more than one count but fewer than ten. Sample: CD4+ T cells sorted from PBMCs, taken 15 days after the yellow fever booster vaccination. The gene calls are TRBV29-1 and TRBJ1-1; D ambiguous. The TCR originated in a man in his late teens or twenties who received the YFV17D yellow fever vaccine. The chain's CDR3 is CSVVVVNTEAFF. The DNA for the CDR3 is TGCAGCGTTGTGGTGGTGAACACTGAAGCTTTCTTT. Using reference TRBV29-1 and TRBJ1-1 for the parts outside the CDR3, the full variable domain is SAVISQKPSRDICQRGTSLTIQCQVDSQVTMMFWYRQQPGQSLTLIATANQGSEATYESGFVIDKFPISRPNLTFSTLTVSNMSPEDSSIYLCSVVVVNTEAFFGQGTRLTVV.